The T cell receptor (beta chain) under discussion was sequenced for a study of identical twins. Findings and caveats of the study: Insertions ran lower in abundant cord blood beta clonotypes, though not in memory repertoires. Its conclusions, products of cross-sectional statistical analysis, did not come from following the same donors.

This clonotype was found many times. Its antigen is unidentified. TCRdb independently ran MiXCR on the 5' RACE reads; one entry per CDR3 protein. The data contain 510,000 or so distinct CDR3 sequences, about 16% of them singletons. The length of the CDR3 is 17 residues. CDR1 and CDR2 (germline): WNHNN, SYGVQD (reference sequence). V lost 3 bases and J lost 4; bases outside the gene matches: 8. This same sample was also taken into another study, of yellow fever vaccine responses in identical twins. As reported in that work: Twins reportedly mounted vaccine T cell responses that seemed partly convergent, partly personalized.

V usage is TRBV10-1 and J usage is TRBJ2-1; 11 bases agree with TRBD2. Material: CD4+ T cells sorted from blood. The clonotype comes from a woman aged 18-30 years in good health. As DNA, the CDR3 is TGCGCCAGCAGTGAAGCCGGGACTAGCGGATCATACAATGAGCAGTTCTTC. Its translation is CASSEAGTSGSYNEQFF.